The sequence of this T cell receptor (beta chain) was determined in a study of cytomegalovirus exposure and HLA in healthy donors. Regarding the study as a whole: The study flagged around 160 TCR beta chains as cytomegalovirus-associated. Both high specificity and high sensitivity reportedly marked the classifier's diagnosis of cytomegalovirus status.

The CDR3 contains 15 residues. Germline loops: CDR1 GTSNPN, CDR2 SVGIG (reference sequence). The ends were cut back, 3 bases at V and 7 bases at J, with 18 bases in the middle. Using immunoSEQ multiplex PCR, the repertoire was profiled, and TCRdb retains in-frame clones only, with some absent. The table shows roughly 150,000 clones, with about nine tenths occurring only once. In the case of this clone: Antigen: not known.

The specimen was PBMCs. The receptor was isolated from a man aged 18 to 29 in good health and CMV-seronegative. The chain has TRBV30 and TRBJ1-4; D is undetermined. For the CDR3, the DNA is TGTGCCTGGAGCGAACTCCTCTCGGGTAGTGAAAAACTGTTTTTT. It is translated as CAWSELLSGSEKLFF.